The sequence of this T cell receptor (beta chain) was determined in a study of CD8 T cells in Susac syndrome. The ends were cut back, 6 bases at V and 6 bases at J, with 15 bases in the middle. Per germline, CDR1 SEHNR and CDR2 FQNEAQ (reference sequence). This CDR3 region has 13 residues. Random hexamers were used to reverse transcribe the RNA input (roughly 0.5 to 1 ug). The amplification used immunoSEQ multiplex PCR on TCR beta CDR3; it spanned 54 Vbeta and 13 Jbeta. MiXCR, run by TCRdb on the immunoSEQ multiplex PCR reads, gives a single entry per CDR3 protein. This sample carries around 300,000 distinct CDR3 sequences, around 89% of them seen once, and the ten largest clones take roughly 0.17%. Sequencing of TCR beta was undertaken in CD8+ and CD4+ T cells derived from blood.

Source material: CD8+ T cells from PBMCs. The receptor's source is a human donor with multiple sclerosis. The chain has TRBV7-9 and TRBJ2-7, with D perhaps matching TRBD1 (6 bases). In DNA form, the CDR3 reads TGTGCCAGCAGTACAGGGTTAGGGACCGAGCAGTACTTC. It yields the protein CASSTGLGTEQYF.